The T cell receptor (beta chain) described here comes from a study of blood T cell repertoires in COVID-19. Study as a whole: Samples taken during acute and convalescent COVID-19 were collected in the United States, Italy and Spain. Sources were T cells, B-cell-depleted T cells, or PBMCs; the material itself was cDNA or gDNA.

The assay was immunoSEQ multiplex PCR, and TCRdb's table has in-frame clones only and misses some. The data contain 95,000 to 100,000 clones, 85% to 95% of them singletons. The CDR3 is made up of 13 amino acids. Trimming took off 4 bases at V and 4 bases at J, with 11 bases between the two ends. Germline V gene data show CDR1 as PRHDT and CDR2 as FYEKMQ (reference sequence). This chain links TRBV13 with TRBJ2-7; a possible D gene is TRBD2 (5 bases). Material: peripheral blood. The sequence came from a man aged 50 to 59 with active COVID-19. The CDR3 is CASSSGRGYEQYF. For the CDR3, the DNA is TGTGCCAGCAGCTCCGGACGGGGATACGAGCAGTACTTC. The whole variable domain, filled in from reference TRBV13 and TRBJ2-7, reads AAGVIQSPRHLIKEKRETATLKCYPIPRHDTVYWYQQGPGQDPQFLISFYEKMQSDKGSIPDRFSAQQFSDYHSELNMSSLELGDSALYFCASSSGRGYEQYFGPGTRLTVT.